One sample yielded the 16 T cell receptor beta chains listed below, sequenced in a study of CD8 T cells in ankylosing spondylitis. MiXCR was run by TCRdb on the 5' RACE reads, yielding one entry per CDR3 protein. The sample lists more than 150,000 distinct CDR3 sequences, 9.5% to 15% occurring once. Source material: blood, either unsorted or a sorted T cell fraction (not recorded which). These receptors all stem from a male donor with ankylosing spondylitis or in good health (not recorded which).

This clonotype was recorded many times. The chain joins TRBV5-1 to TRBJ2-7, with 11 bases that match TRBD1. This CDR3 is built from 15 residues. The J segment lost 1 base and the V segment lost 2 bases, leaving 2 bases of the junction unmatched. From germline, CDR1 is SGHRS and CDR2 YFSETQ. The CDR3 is CASSFGQGASYEQYF. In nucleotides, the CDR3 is TGCGCCAGCAGCTTCGGACAGGGGGCATCCTACGAGCAGTACTTC.

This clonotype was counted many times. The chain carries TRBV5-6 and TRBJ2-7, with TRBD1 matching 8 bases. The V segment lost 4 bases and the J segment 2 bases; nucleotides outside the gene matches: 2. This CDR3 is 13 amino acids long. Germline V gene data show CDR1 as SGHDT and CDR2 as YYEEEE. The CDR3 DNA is TGTGCCAGCAGCAGGGACAGGACCTACGAGCAGTACTTC. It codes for CASSRDRTYEQYF.

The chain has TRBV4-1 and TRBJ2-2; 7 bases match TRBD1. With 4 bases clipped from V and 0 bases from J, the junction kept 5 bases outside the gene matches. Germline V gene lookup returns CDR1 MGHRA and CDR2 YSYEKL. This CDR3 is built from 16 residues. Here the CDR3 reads CASSLPGQSNTGELFF. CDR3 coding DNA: TGCGCCAGCAGCCTTCCGGGACAGTCGAACACCGGGGAGCTGTTTTTT.

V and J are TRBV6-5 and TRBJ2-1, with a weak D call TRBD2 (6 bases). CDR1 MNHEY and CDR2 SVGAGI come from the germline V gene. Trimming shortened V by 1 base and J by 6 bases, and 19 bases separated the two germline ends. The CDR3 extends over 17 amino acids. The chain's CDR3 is CASSYLNLGGPTNEQFF. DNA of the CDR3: TGTGCCAGCAGTTACTTAAACTTGGGAGGCCCTACCAATGAGCAGTTCTTC.

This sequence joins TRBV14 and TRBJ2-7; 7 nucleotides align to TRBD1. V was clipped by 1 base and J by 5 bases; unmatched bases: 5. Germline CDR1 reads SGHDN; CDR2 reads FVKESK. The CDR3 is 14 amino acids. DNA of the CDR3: TGTGCCAGCAGCCAAGGAGGGGGCGCACACGAGCAGTACTTC. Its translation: CASSQGGGAHEQYF.

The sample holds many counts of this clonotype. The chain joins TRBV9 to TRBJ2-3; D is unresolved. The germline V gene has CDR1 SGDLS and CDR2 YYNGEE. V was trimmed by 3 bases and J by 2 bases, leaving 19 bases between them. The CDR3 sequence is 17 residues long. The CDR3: CASSAGWTGSLTDTQYF. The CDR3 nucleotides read TGTGCCAGCAGCGCCGGATGGACCGGCTCCCTCACAGATACGCAGTATTTT.

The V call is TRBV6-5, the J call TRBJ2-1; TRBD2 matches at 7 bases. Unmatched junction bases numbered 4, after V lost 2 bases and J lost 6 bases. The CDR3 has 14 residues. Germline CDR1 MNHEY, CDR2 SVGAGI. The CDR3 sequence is CASSYGGSGNEQFF. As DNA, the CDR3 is TGTGCCAGCAGTTACGGCGGGAGTGGCAATGAGCAGTTCTTC.

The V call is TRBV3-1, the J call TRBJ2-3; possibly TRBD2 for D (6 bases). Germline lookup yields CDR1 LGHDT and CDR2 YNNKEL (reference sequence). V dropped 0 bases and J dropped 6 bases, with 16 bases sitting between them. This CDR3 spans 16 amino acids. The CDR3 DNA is TGTGCCAGCAGCCAAGATAGCGGCCCCCAAACGGATACGCAGTATTTT. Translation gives CASSQDSGPQTDTQYF.

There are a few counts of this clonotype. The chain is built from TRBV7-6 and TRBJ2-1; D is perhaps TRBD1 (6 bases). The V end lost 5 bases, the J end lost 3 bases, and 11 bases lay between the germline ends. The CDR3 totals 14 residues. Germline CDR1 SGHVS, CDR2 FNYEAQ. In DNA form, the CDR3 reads TGTGCCAGCAGCGCAGACAGGAACTACAATGAGCAGTTCTTC. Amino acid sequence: CASSADRNYNEQFF.

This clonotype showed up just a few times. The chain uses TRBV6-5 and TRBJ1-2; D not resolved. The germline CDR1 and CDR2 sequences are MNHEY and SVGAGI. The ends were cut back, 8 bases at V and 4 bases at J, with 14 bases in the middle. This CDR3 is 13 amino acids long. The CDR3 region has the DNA TGTGCCAGCGTTGGAGGGTCGGGCTATGGCTACACCTTC. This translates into CASVGGSGYGYTF.

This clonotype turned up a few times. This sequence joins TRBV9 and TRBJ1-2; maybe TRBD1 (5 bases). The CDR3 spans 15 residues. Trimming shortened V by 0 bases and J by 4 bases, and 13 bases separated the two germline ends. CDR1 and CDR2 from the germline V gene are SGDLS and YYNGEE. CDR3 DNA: TGTGCCAGCAGCGTAGTGGGGGGTAAGGGCTATGGCTACACCTTC. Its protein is CASSVVGGKGYGYTF.

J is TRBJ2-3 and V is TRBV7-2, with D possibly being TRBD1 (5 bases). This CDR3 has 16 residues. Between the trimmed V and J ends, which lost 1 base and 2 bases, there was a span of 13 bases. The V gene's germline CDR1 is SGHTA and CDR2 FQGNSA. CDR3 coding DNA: TGTGCCAGCAGCTTAGGCCGGACGGACATCACAGATACGCAGTATTTT. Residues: CASSLGRTDITDTQYF.

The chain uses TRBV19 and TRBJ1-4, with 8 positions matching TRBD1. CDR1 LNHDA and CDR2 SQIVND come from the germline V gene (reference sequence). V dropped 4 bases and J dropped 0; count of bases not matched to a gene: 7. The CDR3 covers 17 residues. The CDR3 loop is CASSKGRGLSTNEKLFF. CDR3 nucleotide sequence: TGTGCCAGTAGTAAGGGCAGGGGGCTATCAACTAATGAAAAACTGTTTTTT.

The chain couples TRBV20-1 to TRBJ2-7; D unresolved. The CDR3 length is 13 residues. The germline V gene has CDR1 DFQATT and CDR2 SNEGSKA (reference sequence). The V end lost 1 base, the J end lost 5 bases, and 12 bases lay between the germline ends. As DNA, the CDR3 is TGCAGTGCTAGAGGGTCCGGGTACAACGAGCAGTACTTC. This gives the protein CSARGSGYNEQYF.

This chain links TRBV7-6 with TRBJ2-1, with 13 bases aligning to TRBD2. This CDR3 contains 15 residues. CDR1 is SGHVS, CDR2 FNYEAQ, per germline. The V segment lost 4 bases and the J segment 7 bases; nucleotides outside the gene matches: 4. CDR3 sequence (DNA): TGTGCCAGCAGCTCACCGACTAGCGGGAGGAATGAGCAGTTCTTC. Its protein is CASSSPTSGRNEQFF. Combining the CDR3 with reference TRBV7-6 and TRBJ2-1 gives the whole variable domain GAGVSQSPRYKVTKRGQDVALRCDPISGHVSLYWYRQALGQGPEFLTYFNYEAQQDKSGLPNDRFSAERPEGSISTLTIQRTEQRDSAMYRCASSSPTSGRNEQFFGPGTRLTVL.

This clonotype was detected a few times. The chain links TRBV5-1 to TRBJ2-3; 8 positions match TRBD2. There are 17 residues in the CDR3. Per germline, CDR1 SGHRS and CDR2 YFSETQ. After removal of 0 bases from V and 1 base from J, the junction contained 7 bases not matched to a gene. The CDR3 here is CASSLETAGDGTDTQYF. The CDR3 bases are TGCGCCAGCAGCTTGGAGACAGCGGGGGACGGCACAGATACGCAGTATTTT.